Each of the 17 T cell receptor beta chains below was sequenced from the same sample in a study of technical replicates of blood from a handful of donors. Data came from immunoSEQ multiplex PCR; TCRdb stores just in-frame clones and leaves some out. The table shows fewer than 100,000 clones, with approximately 94% occurring only once. Sequences were obtained from T cells isolated from PBMCs. Receptor source: a human donor in good health.

This chain connects TRBV11-1 to TRBJ2-7, with 13 bases aligning to TRBD2. The CDR3 runs 14 residues. The V gene end was trimmed by 4 bases and the J gene end by 4 bases; junction bases not matched to a gene: 1. Germline loops: CDR1 SGHAT, CDR2 FQDESV (reference sequence). The CDR3 region is CASSWTSGSYEQYF. For the CDR3, the DNA is TGTGCCAGCAGCTGGACTAGCGGGAGTTACGAGCAGTACTTC. The whole variable domain, filled in from reference TRBV11-1 and TRBJ2-7, reads EAEVAQSPRYKITEKSQAVAFWCDPISGHATLYWYRQILGQGPELLVQFQDESVVDDSQLPKDRFSAERLKGVDSTLKIQPAELGDSAMYLCASSWTSGSYEQYFGPGTRLTVT.

This rearrangement joins TRBV29-1 to TRBJ2-7; D not resolved. Trimming left V 5 bases short and J 2 bases short, with 16 bases between. The germline gives CDR1 SQVTM, CDR2 ANQGSEA. CDR3 length: 14 residues. The CDR3 DNA reads TGCAGCGTTTTTAACGAGTCTCCTCCCTACGAGCAGTACTTC. It specifies CSVFNESPPYEQYF.

The sample holds one count of this clone. The gene calls are TRBV5-5 and TRBJ1-2; 7 nucleotides match TRBD1. Germline values: CDR1 SGHKS, CDR2 YYEKEE (reference sequence). V lost 0 bases to trimming and J lost 5 bases; unmatched junction nucleotides: 7. The CDR3 length is 15 residues. The CDR3, as DNA: TGTGCCAGCAGCTTGGTGGGGACAGAACGGTATGGCTACACCTTC. This gives the protein CASSLVGTERYGYTF.

The rearrangement uses TRBV19 and TRBJ1-5; no firm D call. From germline, CDR1 is LNHDA and CDR2 SQIVND (reference sequence). The V end was cut by 1 base, the J end by 8 bases, with 12 bases between. There are 14 residues in the CDR3. The CDR3 DNA reads TGTGCCAGTAGTATAGCCCCAGGTATTGAGCCCCAGCATTTT. It encodes CASSIAPGIEPQHF.

The rearrangement links TRBV6-1 to TRBJ2-7; 14 bases line up with TRBD2. From germline, CDR1 is MNHNS and CDR2 SASEGT. The CDR3 consists of 14 residues. Trimming at V came to 6 bases and at J to 6 bases, leaving 4 bases not matched to a gene. The CDR3 nucleotides are TGTGCCAGCAGCGGGACTAGCGGGAGTAGCGAGCAGTACTTC. It yields the protein CASSGTSGSSEQYF.

The V and J genes are TRBV19 and TRBJ2-3; D ambiguous. With 10 bases removed from V and 4 bases from J, the gap between germline ends came to 15 bases. The CDR3 totals 13 residues. The germline V gene has CDR1 LNHDA and CDR2 SQIVND (reference sequence). The CDR3 is CATARPSADTQYF. DNA of the CDR3: TGTGCCACCGCCAGGCCCTCGGCAGATACGCAGTATTTT.

A single count supports this clone. The V call is TRBV18, the J call TRBJ1-1; 7 bases map to TRBD1. This CDR3 is 14 amino acids long. Germline V gene sequence: CDR1 KGHSH, CDR2 LQKENI. V was pared by 5 bases and J by 2 bases, with 5 bases of the junction left unmatched. CDR3 protein: CASSLGQRNTEAFF. As DNA, the CDR3 is TGTGCCAGCTCATTGGGACAGCGAAACACTGAAGCTTTCTTT.

This clone appeared once. This rearrangement joins TRBV10-3 to TRBJ1-2; 8 bases are a match to TRBD1. J was trimmed by 8 bases and V by 4 bases; bases with no gene match: 9. The length of the CDR3 is 14 residues. In germline, CDR1 is ENHRY, CDR2 SYGVKD. CDR3 loop: CAISVGTGLGGYTF. In nucleotides, the CDR3 is TGTGCCATCAGTGTTGGGACAGGTCTGGGAGGCTACACCTTC.

V is TRBV6-1 and J is TRBJ1-4, with D perhaps matching TRBD1 (5 bases). This CDR3 region has 15 residues. The V end was cut by 2 bases, the J end by 8 bases, with 15 bases between. CDR1 and CDR2 from the germline V gene are MNHNS and SASEGT. CDR3 loop: CASSELRGSREKLFF. The CDR3 region has the DNA TGTGCCAGCAGTGAACTCCGGGGGTCGAGGGAAAAACTGTTTTTT.

J is TRBJ2-3 and V is TRBV9, with TRBD2 matching 7 bases. The V and J ends lost 2 bases and 2 bases, in that order; junction bases with no gene match: 5. This CDR3 has 15 amino acids. Germline V CDR1 and CDR2: SGDLS, YYNGEE. CDR3 DNA: TGTGCCAGCAGCGTGGGGGAGGGGACCACAGATACGCAGTATTTT. It yields the protein CASSVGEGTTDTQYF. The variable domain in full, with the rest retrieved from reference TRBV9 and TRBJ2-3, is DSGVTQTPKHLITATGQRVTLRCSPRSGDLSVYWYQQSLDQGLQFLIQYYNGEERAKGNILERFSAQQFPDLHSELNLSSLELGDSALYFCASSVGEGTTDTQYFGPGTRLTVL.

In its sample, this clone was seen a few times. This sequence joins TRBV2 and TRBJ1-1; D might be TRBD1 (5 bases). V was cut by 4 bases and J by 4 bases, with 13 bases left in between. Per the germline V gene, CDR1 is SNHLY and CDR2 is FYNNEI. CDR3 length: 14 amino acids. The chain's CDR3 is CASSGMEGSTEAFF. CDR3 coding DNA: TGTGCCAGCAGTGGAATGGAGGGGAGCACTGAAGCTTTCTTT.

The V gene is TRBV6-6, the J gene TRBJ1-5; 7 nucleotides line up with TRBD1. The germline gives CDR1 MNHNY, CDR2 SVGAGI (reference sequence). The CDR3 totals 15 residues. Trimming removed 1 base from V and 4 bases from J; junction bases left unmatched: 4. DNA of the CDR3: TGTGCCAGCAGTTACTTGGGACAGAATAATCAGCCCCAGCATTTT. This translates into CASSYLGQNNQPQHF.

V gene TRBV7-6 combines with J gene TRBJ1-5; 11 bases fit TRBD1. The ends lost 0 bases at V and 5 bases at J; junction bases unmatched: 0. This CDR3 has 15 residues. The V gene's germline CDR1 is SGHVS and CDR2 FNYEAQ. The DNA of the CDR3 is TGTGCCAGCAGCTTAGCGGGACAGGGGGATCAGCCCCAGCATTTT. Translated: CASSLAGQGDQPQHF.

This chain joins TRBV2 and TRBJ1-1; TRBD1 matches at 7 bases. The CDR3 contains 14 residues. V shed 7 bases and J 1 base; nucleotides not matched to a gene: 6. The germline CDR1 and CDR2 sequences are SNHLY and FYNNEI. CDR3 sequence reads: CASNLGGENTEAFF. In DNA, the CDR3 is TGTGCCAGCAACTTAGGGGGCGAGAACACTGAAGCTTTCTTT.

The chain employs TRBV30 and TRBJ1-2, with a tentative D call TRBD1 (5 bases). This CDR3 region has 13 residues. V lost 1 base, J lost 7 bases, and 13 bases lay in between. Germline V lookup: CDR1 GTSNPN, CDR2 SVGIG (reference sequence). The CDR3 region is CAWSAGEGVGYTF. The CDR3, as DNA: TGTGCCTGGAGTGCGGGGGAAGGGGTTGGCTACACCTTC. Full variable domain (outside the CDR3, taken from reference TRBV30 and TRBJ1-2): SQTIHQWPATLVQPVGSPLSLECTVEGTSNPNLYWYRQAAGRGLQLLFYSVGIGQISSEVPQNLSASRPQDRQFILSSKKLLLSDSGFYLCAWSAGEGVGYTFGSGTRLTVV.

Only one count was recorded for this clone. The chain combines TRBV6-7 with TRBJ2-1; TRBD2 aligns across 9 bases. TRBV6-7 is designated an ORF whose function remains uncertain. The V gene end was trimmed by 4 bases and the J gene end by 6 bases; junction bases not matched to a gene: 16. This CDR3 comprises 18 residues. The CDR3 region is CASSSNRDWAGGSNEQFF. CDR3 bases: TGTGCCAGCAGTTCAAACCGCGACTGGGCGGGAGGGTCCAATGAGCAGTTCTTC.

The DNA of the CDR3 is TGTGCCAGCAATTGGAGGGAGACAGATACGCAGTATTTT. Amino acid sequence: CASNWRETDTQYF. This chain joins TRBV13 and TRBJ2-3, with D possibly being TRBD2 (6 bases). Trimming removed 7 bases from V and 3 bases from J, with 11 bases in between. The germline V gene has CDR1 PRHDT and CDR2 FYEKMQ (reference sequence). This CDR3 contains 13 residues.